The next 20 T cell receptor beta chains were all read from a single sample in a study of post-analysis software for immune sequencing data. Findings and caveats of the study: Patients showed TRBV5-6, TRBV5-1 and TRBV20-1 among 4 or 5 TRBV segments more frequent than in controls.

Unique molecular identifiers were present in the TCR beta cDNA libraries. TCRdb fed the PCR reads into MiXCR, producing one record per CDR3 protein. This sample has hundreds of thousands of distinct CDR3 sequences, with just under 30% found just once. For these receptors, no antigen is known. The sample taken for sequencing was blood. Source of these receptors: a girl aged 5-17 years with multiple sclerosis.

This clonotype was recorded a few times. The chain links TRBV2 to TRBJ2-2, with D tentatively TRBD2 (5 bases). V lost 7 bases to trimming and J lost 2 bases, with 14 bases between them. The CDR3 totals 15 residues. Germline V gene sequence: CDR1 SNHLY, CDR2 FYNNEI. The CDR3 loop reads CASIEGAYNTGELFF. The CDR3 DNA reads as TGTGCCAGCATAGAGGGAGCGTATAACACCGGGGAGCTGTTTTTT.

This sequence joins TRBV7-2 and TRBJ1-4, with a possible D match to TRBD1 (5 bases). The CDR3 covers 15 residues. Trimming removed 2 bases from V and 3 bases from J, with 10 bases in between. Per the germline V gene, CDR1 is SGHTA and CDR2 is FQGNSA. Here the CDR3 DNA reads TGTGCCAGCAGCTTATTCTGGGGGTCTAATGAAAAACTGTTTTTT. Translating it yields CASSLFWGSNEKLFF.

CDR3 sequence reads: CASSQRLAGGNNEQFF. CDR3 nucleotides: TGCGCCAGCAGCCAACGCCTAGCGGGAGGGAACAATGAGCAGTTCTTC. The rearrangement joins TRBV4-1 to TRBJ2-1; 12 nucleotides align to TRBD2. The CDR3 has 16 amino acids. V was clipped by 2 bases and J by 5 bases; unmatched bases: 4. Germline V CDR1 and CDR2: MGHRA, YSYEKL.

This clonotype appeared a few times. The rearrangement uses TRBV27 and TRBJ2-3; 8 bases agree with TRBD1. Germline V gene data show CDR1 as MNHEY and CDR2 as SMNVEV (reference sequence). The CDR3 spans 15 residues. With 5 bases clipped from V and 4 bases from J, the junction kept 8 bases outside the gene matches. The CDR3 coding sequence is TGTGCCAGCAGTCACGGACAGGGTTCGTCAGATACGCAGTATTTT. Encoded protein: CASSHGQGSSDTQYF.

Comments on this clonotype: This sequence may be a read error, since a much larger clone differs from it by one base. The chain employs TRBV29-1 and TRBJ1-2, with D perhaps matching TRBD1 (5 bases). The germline gives CDR1 SQVTM, CDR2 ANQGSEA. Trimming pared 7 bases from V and 3 bases from J, leaving 12 bases between. The CDR3 has 12 residues. CDR3 loop: CSALTAYYGYTF. The CDR3 nucleotides read TGCAGCGCCTTGACAGCCTACTATGGCTACACCTTC.

This clonotype was counted only a few times. The rearrangement joins TRBV6-1 to TRBJ2-1, with D possibly matching TRBD1 (6 bases). V dropped 2 bases and J dropped 6 bases, with 14 bases sitting between them. This CDR3 has 15 amino acids. Germline CDR1 and CDR2: MNHNS and SASEGT. CDR3 nucleotides: TGTGCCAGCAGTGAACATAGGCAGGGGTTCAATGAGCAGTTCTTC. Translated: CASSEHRQGFNEQFF.

The V and J genes are TRBV20-1 and TRBJ2-1; 11 bases line up with TRBD2. V shed 3 bases, J shed 9 bases, and the junction held 7 bases outside the gene matches. Germline V gene lookup returns CDR1 DFQATT and CDR2 SNEGSKA (reference sequence). This CDR3 contains 14 residues. The CDR3, as DNA: TGCAGTGCTAGGACTAGCGGGAATAGTGGTGAGCAGTTCTTC. Translating gives CSARTSGNSGEQFF.

This chain connects TRBV6-5 to TRBJ2-7; the match to TRBD1 covers 8 bases. The germline V gene encodes CDR1 MNHEY and CDR2 SVGAGI. The length of the CDR3 is 14 residues. The J segment lost 4 bases and the V segment lost 6 bases, leaving 8 bases of the junction unmatched. CDR3 DNA: TGTGCCAGCAGACCACGCGGACAGGGATACGAGCAGTACTTC. This encodes CASRPRGQGYEQYF.

The chain couples TRBV4-3 to TRBJ2-3, with 8 bases matching TRBD1. The J segment lost 14 bases and the V segment lost 0 bases, leaving 16 bases of the junction unmatched. Germline assignment: CDR1 LGHNA and CDR2 YSLEER. The CDR3 consists of 16 residues. The CDR3 DNA is TGCGCCAGCAGCCAAGATGCGGACAGGGCCCTGAATGGACTGTATTTT. As protein: CASSQDADRALNGLYF.

This clonotype has more than one count but fewer than ten. V is TRBV9 and J is TRBJ1-6; possible D gene TRBD1, 5 bases. Germline CDR1 and CDR2: SGDLS and YYNGEE. This CDR3 comprises 15 residues. V gave up 5 bases and J gave up 5 bases, with 14 bases separating them. CDR3 protein: CASRGAGRNNSPLHF. The CDR3, as DNA: TGTGCCAGCAGAGGGGCGGGACGGAATAATTCACCCCTCCACTTT.

CDR3 sequence reads: CSAQGLYNEQFF. In DNA form, the CDR3 reads TGCAGTGCTCAGGGACTTTACAATGAGCAGTTCTTC. This chain connects TRBV20-1 to TRBJ2-1; a weak D match, TRBD2 (6 bases). Germline assignment: CDR1 DFQATT and CDR2 SNEGSKA (reference sequence). CDR3 length: 12 residues. Trimming left V 5 bases short and J 4 bases short, with 9 bases between.

CDR3 in amino acids: CASSWTSGRGATQYF. The CDR3, as DNA: TGTGCCAGCAGTTGGACTAGCGGGAGAGGGGCGACCCAGTACTTC. V is TRBV28 and J is TRBJ2-5, with 13 bases fitting TRBD2. CDR1 is MDHEN and CDR2 is SYDVKM in the germline V gene. The CDR3 has 15 residues. V trimming: 4 bases; J trimming: 7 bases; junction bases outside the gene matches: 6.

This clonotype was observed a handful of times. The chain has TRBV10-3 and TRBJ1-4; perhaps TRBD1 as D (5 bases). This CDR3 is 16 amino acids long. CDR1 is ENHRY, CDR2 SYGVKD, per germline. V lost 3 bases to trimming and J lost 0 bases, with 11 bases between them. CDR3: CAISDSGRPTNEKLFF. For the CDR3, the DNA is TGTGCCATCAGTGATTCAGGGCGTCCAACTAATGAAAAACTGTTTTTT.

The chain uses TRBV5-6 and TRBJ2-7; 7 bases agree with TRBD1. Per germline, CDR1 SGHDT and CDR2 YYEEEE. This CDR3 spans 15 amino acids. After removal of 4 bases from V and 7 bases from J, the junction contained 14 bases not matched to a gene. The CDR3 region has the DNA TGTGCCAGCAGCCCGCACAGGGGCACCTACAATGAGCAGTACTTC. Amino acid sequence: CASSPHRGTYNEQYF.

This clonotype was seen more than once but under ten times. The chain carries TRBV29-1 and TRBJ2-5; TRBD2 agrees at 10 bases. With V trimmed by 7 bases and J by 4 bases, 12 bases remained unmatched. This CDR3 region has 15 residues. Germline loops: CDR1 SQVTM, CDR2 ANQGSEA. CDR3 DNA sequence: TGCAGCGCCCCTTTTAGCGGGAGGCCAGGAGAGACCCAGTACTTC. Translation: CSAPFSGRPGETQYF.

To note about this clonotype: Given a much more abundant clone one base away, this may be a read error. The chain recombines TRBV5-1 with TRBJ2-4; D may be TRBD2 (5 bases). The germline V gene encodes CDR1 SGHRS and CDR2 YFSETQ. The CDR3 is 16 amino acids. CDR3 in DNA: TGCGCCAGCGGCTTCGGACTGGGCTTGGCCAAAAACATTCAGTACTTC. Protein sequence: CASGFGLGLAKNIQYF. The whole variable domain, remainder taken from reference TRBV5-1 and TRBJ2-4, is KAGVTQTPRYLIKTRGQQVTLSCSPISGHRSVSWYQQTPGQGLQFLFEYFSETQRNKGNFPGRFSGRQFSNSRSEMNVSTLELGDSALYLCASGFGLGLAKNIQYFGAGTRLSVL.

The table lists this clonotype with a few counts. V usage is TRBV20-1 and J usage is TRBJ2-4; D remains ambiguous. CDR3 size: 13 residues. Trimming cost V 6 bases and J 1 base, with 10 bases left between them. CDR1 is DFQATT, CDR2 SNEGSKA, per germline (reference sequence). DNA for the CDR3: TGCAGTGCCCCGGCCCTGGCCAAAAACATTCAGTACTTC. Protein: CSAPALAKNIQYF.

In this sample, this clonotype turned up a few times. The chain employs TRBV6-5 and TRBJ1-2; a possible D gene is TRBD1 (5 bases). Trimming cost V 6 bases and J 2 bases, with 13 bases left between them. The germline CDR1 and CDR2 sequences are MNHEY and SVGAGI. The CDR3 runs to 14 residues. For the CDR3, the DNA is TGTGCCAGCAGAACGGGGGGGAAAAACTATGGCTACACCTTC. Translating gives CASRTGGKNYGYTF.

This chain joins TRBV29-1 and TRBJ2-1; 12 nucleotides align to TRBD2. The CDR3 has 15 amino acids. Unmatched junction bases numbered 3, after V lost 3 bases and J lost 3 bases. The germline gives CDR1 SQVTM, CDR2 ANQGSEA. Written as DNA, the CDR3 is TGCAGCGTTGAGGGACTAGCGGGCGACTACAATGAGCAGTTCTTC. Translated: CSVEGLAGDYNEQFF.

The chain has TRBV20-1 and TRBJ2-3; D is undetermined. CDR3 length equals 15 residues. V lost 2 bases, J lost 2 bases, and 14 bases lay in between. The germline V gene has CDR1 DFQATT and CDR2 SNEGSKA (reference sequence). CDR3 in amino acids: CSARFPGIVTDTQYF. CDR3 DNA: TGCAGTGCTAGATTTCCGGGCATAGTCACAGATACGCAGTATTTT.